The source of this TCR beta chain is a study of shared clonotypes between healthy human individuals. Method: immunoSEQ multiplex PCR; TCRdb's copy keeps in-frame clones and lacks some. The data show roughly 2 million clones, roughly 94% seen once. V lost 6 bases, J lost 6 bases, and 9 bases stayed unmatched. CDR3 length equals 13 residues. The germline V gene has CDR1 GTSNPN and CDR2 SVGIG (reference sequence). The source of this sequence is a man aged 18-30 years in good health. Sequencing was performed on naive CD4+ T cells sorted from blood. Subset defined: CD45RA+ positively selected. The J gene is TRBJ2-7, the V gene TRBV30; 9 bases map to TRBD1. In DNA form, the CDR3 reads TGTGCCTGTTCCGGGACAGGGATCTTCGAGCAGTACTTC. Amino acids: CACSGTGIFEQYF. The complete variable domain, with remaining parts taken from reference TRBV30 and TRBJ2-7, reads SQTIHQWPATLVQPVGSPLSLECTVEGTSNPNLYWYRQAAGRGLQLLFYSVGIGQISSEVPQNLSASRPQDRQFILSSKKLLLSDSGFYLCACSGTGIFEQYFGPGTRLTVT.